Here is one TCR beta chain with its context. This CDR3 contains 17 residues. Germline loops: CDR1 ENHRY, CDR2 SYGVKD. Unmatched junction bases numbered 10, after V lost 0 bases and J lost 6 bases. The sample comes from a study of OX40 agonist ivuxolimab in advanced cancers. Study in general: All patients had ivuxolimab intravenously every 2 weeks at 0.01 to 10 mg/kg.

TCRdb keeps only in-frame clones here, not all; method: immunoSEQ multiplex PCR. Of about 130,000 clones detected, less than 95% appear once; the ten largest clones hold 0.9% to 1.2%. The sequence was obtained from an adult with an advanced solid tumor such as melanoma, head and neck, liver or kidney cancer. The sample here was CD4+ or CD8+ T cells sorted from blood, taken in a trial of the OX40 agonist ivuxolimab. The J gene is TRBJ2-1, the V gene TRBV10-3, with 8 nucleotides matching TRBD2. CDR3 DNA: TGTGCCATCAGTGAGTCCAGTAAGAGCGGGAGTGCCAATGAGCAGTTCTTC. Its translation: CAISESSKSGSANEQFF.